This entry is about one T cell receptor beta chain. The sample is drawn from a study of blood T cell repertoires in COVID-19. Study background: The study drew acute and convalescent COVID-19 samples from the United States, Italy and Spain.

Participants spanned ages roughly 18 to 90 years and resided in about 25 US areas. Cohorts were based on clinical histories the participants reported. As originally analysed: Amplifying reference gene primers gave estimates of nucleated cell counts. The assay was immunoSEQ multiplex PCR, and TCRdb's table has in-frame clones only and misses some. The DNA was the basis for D and trimming; V, J and clone size are from that table. Found here are under 350,000 clones, 65% to 90% of them singletons; the top ten hold roughly 4.2%. Trimming stripped 0 bases from V and 0 bases from J, with 8 bases between. The CDR3 is 15 residues long. Germline values: CDR1 LGHNA, CDR2 YSLEER.

This clonotype was sampled from a woman aged 40 to 55 with acute COVID-19. The chain is built from TRBV4-3 and TRBJ1-1; no firm D call. The specimen was PBMCs or T cells enriched from blood (not recorded which). The CDR3 reads CASSQEAGLNTEAFF. For the CDR3, the DNA is TGCGCCAGCAGCCAAGAAGCGGGTTTGAACACTGAAGCTTTCTTT.